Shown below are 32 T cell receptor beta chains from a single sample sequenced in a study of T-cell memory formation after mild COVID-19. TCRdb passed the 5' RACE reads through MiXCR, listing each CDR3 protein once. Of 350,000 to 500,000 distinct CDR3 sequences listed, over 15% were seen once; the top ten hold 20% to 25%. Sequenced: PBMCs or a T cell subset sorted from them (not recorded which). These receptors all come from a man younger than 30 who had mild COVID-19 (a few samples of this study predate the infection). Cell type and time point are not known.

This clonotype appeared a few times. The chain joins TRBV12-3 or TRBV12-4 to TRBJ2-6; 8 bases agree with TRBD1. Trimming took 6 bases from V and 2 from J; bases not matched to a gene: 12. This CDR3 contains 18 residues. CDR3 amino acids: CASSYGQGFTPGANVLTF. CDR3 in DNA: TGTGCCAGCAGCTACGGACAGGGCTTTACTCCTGGGGCCAACGTCCTGACTTTC.

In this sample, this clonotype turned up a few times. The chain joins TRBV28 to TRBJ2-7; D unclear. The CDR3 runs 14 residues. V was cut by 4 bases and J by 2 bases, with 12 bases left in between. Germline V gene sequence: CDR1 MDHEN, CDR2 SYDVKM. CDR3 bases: TGTGCCAGCAGTTCCCAGCGCATAGCCTACGAGCAGTACTTC. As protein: CASSSQRIAYEQYF.

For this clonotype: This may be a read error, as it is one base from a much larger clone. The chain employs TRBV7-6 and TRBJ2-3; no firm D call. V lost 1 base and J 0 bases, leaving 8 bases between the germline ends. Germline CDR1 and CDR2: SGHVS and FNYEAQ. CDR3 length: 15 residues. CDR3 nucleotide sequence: TGTGCCAGCAGCTTAGAGGGCCGAAGCACAGATACGCAGTATTTT. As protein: CASSLEGRSTDTQYF.

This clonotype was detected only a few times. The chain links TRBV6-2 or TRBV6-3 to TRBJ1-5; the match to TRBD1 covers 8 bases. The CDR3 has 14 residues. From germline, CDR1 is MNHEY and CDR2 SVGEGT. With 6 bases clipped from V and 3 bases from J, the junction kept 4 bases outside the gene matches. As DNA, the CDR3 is TGTGCCAGCAGGAAGGACAGGGACAATCAGCCCCAGCATTTT. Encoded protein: CASRKDRDNQPQHF.

DNA of the CDR3: TGTGCCAGCAGCTTGCTTAGCAGGGCAGGAGATACGCAGTATTTT. This sequence encodes CASSLLSRAGDTQYF. V is TRBV5-6 and J is TRBJ2-3; possibly TRBD1 for D (5 bases). The CDR3 totals 15 residues. V dropped 1 base and J dropped 5 bases, with 14 bases sitting between them. CDR1 is SGHDT, CDR2 YYEEEE, per germline.

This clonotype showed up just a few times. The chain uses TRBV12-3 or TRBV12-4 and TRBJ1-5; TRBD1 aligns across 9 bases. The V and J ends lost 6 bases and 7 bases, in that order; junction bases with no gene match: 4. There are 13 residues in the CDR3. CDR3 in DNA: TGTGCCAGCAGATCGGACAGGGGACAGCCCCAGCATTTT. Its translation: CASRSDRGQPQHF.

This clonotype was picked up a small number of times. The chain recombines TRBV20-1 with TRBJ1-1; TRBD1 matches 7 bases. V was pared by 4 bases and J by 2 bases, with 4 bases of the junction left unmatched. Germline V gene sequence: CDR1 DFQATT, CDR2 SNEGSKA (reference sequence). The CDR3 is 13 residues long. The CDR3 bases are TGCAGTGCTATGACAGGGACTAACACTGAAGCTTTCTTT. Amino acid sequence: CSAMTGTNTEAFF.

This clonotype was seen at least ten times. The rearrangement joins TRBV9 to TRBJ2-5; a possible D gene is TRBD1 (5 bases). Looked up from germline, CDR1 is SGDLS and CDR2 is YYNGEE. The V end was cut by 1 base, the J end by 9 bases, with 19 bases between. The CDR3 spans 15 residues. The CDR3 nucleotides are TGTGCCAGCAGCGTAAACCCGACAGTCGGAGTTGCCCAGTACTTC. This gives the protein CASSVNPTVGVAQYF.

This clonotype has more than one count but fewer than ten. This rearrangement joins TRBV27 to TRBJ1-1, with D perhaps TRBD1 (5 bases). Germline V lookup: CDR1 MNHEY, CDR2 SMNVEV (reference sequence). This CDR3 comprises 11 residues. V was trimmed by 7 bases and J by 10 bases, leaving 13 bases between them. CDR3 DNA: TGTGCCAGCATGCAGGGTTTTGCAGCTTTCTTT. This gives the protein CASMQGFAAFF.

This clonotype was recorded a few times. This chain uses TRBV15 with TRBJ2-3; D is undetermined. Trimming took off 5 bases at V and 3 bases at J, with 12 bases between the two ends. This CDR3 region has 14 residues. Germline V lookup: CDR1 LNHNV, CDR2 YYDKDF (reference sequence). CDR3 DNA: TGTGCCACCAGCCGGGTTAGCTGGACAGATACGCAGTATTTT. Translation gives CATSRVSWTDTQYF.

CDR3 nucleotide sequence: TGTGCCAGCAGCCAAGATTTCAGGGGGGGCGAGCAGTACTTC. This sequence encodes CASSQDFRGGEQYF. The V call is TRBV3-1, the J call TRBJ2-7, with D perhaps being TRBD1 or TRBD2 (7 bases each). Germline V gene data show CDR1 as LGHDT and CDR2 as YNNKEL (reference sequence). The CDR3 runs 14 residues. Trimming shortened V by 0 bases and J by 6 bases, and 12 bases separated the two germline ends.

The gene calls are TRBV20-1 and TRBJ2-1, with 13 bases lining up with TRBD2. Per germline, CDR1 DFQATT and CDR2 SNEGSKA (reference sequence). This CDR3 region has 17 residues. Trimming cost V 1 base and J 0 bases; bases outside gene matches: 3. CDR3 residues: CSARGTSGGSSYNEQFF. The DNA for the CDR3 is TGCAGTGCTAGAGGGACTAGCGGGGGTAGCTCCTACAATGAGCAGTTCTTC.

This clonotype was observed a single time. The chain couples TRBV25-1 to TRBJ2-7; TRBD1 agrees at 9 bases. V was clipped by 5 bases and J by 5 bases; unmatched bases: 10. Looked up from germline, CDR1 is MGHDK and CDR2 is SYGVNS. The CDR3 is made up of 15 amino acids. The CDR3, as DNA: TGTGCCAGCAGTACAGAAACAGGGGGCTTTAACGAGCAGTACTTC. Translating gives CASSTETGGFNEQYF.

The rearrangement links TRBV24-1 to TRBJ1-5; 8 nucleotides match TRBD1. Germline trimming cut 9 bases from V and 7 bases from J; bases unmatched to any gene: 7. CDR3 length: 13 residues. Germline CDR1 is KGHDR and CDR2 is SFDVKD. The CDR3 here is CATQGATGQPQHF. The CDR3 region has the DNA TGTGCCACCCAGGGGGCAACGGGACAGCCCCAGCATTTT.

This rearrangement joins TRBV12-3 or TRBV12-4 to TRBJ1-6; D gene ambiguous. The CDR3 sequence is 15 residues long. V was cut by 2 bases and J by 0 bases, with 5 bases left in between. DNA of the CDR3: TGTGCCAGCAGTTTACGGACCTCCTATAATTCACCCCTCCACTTT. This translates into CASSLRTSYNSPLHF.

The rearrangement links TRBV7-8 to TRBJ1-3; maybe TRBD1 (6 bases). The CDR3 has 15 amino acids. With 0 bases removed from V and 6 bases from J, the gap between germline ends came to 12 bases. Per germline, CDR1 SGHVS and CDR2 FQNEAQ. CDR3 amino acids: CASSLAPRGTNTIYF. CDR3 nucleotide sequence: TGTGCCAGCAGCTTAGCCCCCAGGGGAACAAACACCATATATTTT. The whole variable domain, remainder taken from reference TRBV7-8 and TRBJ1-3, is GAGVSQSPRYKVAKRGQDVALRCDPISGHVSLFWYQQALGQGPEFLTYFQNEAQLDKSGLPSDRFFAERPEGSVSTLKIQRTQQEDSAVYLCASSLAPRGTNTIYFGEGSWLTVV.

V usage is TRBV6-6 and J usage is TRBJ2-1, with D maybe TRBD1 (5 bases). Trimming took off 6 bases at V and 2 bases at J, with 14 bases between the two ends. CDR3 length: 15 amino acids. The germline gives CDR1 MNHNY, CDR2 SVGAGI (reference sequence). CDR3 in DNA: TGTGCCAGCAGCTCCGACAGCTCAGCCTACAATGAGCAGTTCTTC. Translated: CASSSDSSAYNEQFF.

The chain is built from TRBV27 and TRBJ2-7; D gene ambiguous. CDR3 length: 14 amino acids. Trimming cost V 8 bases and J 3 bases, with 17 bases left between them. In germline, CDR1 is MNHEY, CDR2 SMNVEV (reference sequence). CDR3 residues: CASGVLERSYEQYF. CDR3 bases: TGTGCCAGCGGGGTCCTAGAAAGGAGCTACGAGCAGTACTTC.

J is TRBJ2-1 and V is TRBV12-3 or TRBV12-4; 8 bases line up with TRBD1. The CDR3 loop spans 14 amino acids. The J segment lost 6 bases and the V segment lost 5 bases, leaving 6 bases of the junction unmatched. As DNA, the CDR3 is TGTGCCAGCAGTAAGACAGGGGTGGGCAATGAGCAGTTCTTC. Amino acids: CASSKTGVGNEQFF.

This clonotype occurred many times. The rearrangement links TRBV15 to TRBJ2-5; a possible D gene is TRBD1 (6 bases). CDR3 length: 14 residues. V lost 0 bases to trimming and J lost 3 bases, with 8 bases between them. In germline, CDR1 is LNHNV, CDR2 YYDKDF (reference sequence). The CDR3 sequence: CATSREDRKETQYF. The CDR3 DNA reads TGTGCCACCAGCAGAGAGGACAGAAAAGAGACCCAGTACTTC.

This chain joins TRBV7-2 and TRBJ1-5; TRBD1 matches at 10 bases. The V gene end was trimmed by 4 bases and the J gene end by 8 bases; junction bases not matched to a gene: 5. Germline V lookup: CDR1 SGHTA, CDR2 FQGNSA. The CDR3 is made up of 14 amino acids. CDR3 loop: CASSSGQGVKPQHF. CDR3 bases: TGTGCCAGCAGCTCCGGACAGGGGGTGAAGCCCCAGCATTTT.

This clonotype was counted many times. The CDR3 protein is CASSLNGGDTDTQYF. The CDR3 region has the DNA TGCGCCAGCAGCTTGAACGGGGGGGACACAGATACGCAGTATTTT. The genes are TRBV5-1 and TRBJ2-3; 8 bases fit TRBD2. After removal of 1 base from V and 2 bases from J, the junction contained 3 bases not matched to a gene. Germline values: CDR1 SGHRS, CDR2 YFSETQ. This CDR3 spans 15 amino acids.

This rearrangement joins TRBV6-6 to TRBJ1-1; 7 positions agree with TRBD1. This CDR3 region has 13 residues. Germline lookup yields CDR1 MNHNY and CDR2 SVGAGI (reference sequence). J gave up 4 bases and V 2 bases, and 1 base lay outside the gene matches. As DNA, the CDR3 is TGTGCCAGCAGTTACGACAGGGTCACTGAAGCTTTCTTT. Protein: CASSYDRVTEAFF.

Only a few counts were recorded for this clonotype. The CDR3 bases are TGTGCCACGAAATCATCGACAGCTAACTATGGCTACACCTTC. Protein product: CATKSSTANYGYTF. The chain employs TRBV27 and TRBJ1-2, with D maybe TRBD1 (5 bases). Between the trimmed V and J ends, which lost 10 bases and 0 bases, there was a span of 15 bases. This CDR3 has 14 residues. Per the germline V gene, CDR1 is MNHEY and CDR2 is SMNVEV (reference sequence).

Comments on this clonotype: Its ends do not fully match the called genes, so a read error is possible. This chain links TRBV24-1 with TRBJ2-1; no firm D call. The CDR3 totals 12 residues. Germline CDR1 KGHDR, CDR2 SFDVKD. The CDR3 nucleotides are TGTGCCACCAGTGATTTGGCCACCCGCTTGTGGTTC. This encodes CATSDLATRLWF.

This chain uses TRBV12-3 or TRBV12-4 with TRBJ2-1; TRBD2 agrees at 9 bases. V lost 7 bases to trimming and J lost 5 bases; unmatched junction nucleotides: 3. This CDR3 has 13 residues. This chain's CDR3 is CASTGLAHNEQFF. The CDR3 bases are TGTGCCAGCACGGGACTAGCACACAATGAGCAGTTCTTC.

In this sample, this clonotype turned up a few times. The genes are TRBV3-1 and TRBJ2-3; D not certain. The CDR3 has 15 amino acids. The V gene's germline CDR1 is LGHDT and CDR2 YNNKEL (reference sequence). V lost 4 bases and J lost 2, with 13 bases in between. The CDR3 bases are TGTGCCAGCAGCCGTAGTACCCCGATCACAGATACGCAGTATTTT. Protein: CASSRSTPITDTQYF.

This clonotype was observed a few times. The CDR3 DNA sequence: TGTGCCAGCAGACCGGGACCGAAGAACACTGAAGCTTTCTTT. This codes for CASRPGPKNTEAFF. This chain uses TRBV27 with TRBJ1-1; weak D call: TRBD1 (5 bases). Germline values: CDR1 MNHEY, CDR2 SMNVEV (reference sequence). Trimming left V 6 bases short and J 1 base short, with 12 bases between. The CDR3 consists of 14 residues.

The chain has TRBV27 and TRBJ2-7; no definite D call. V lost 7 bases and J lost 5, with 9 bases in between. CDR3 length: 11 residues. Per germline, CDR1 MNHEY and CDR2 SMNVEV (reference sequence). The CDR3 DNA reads TGTGCCAGCACTCTAGGGAACGAGCAGTACGTC. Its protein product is CASTLGNEQYV.

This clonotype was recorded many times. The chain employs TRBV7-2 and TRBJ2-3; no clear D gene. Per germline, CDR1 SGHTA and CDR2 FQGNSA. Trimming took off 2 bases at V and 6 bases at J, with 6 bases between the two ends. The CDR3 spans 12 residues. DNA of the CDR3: TGTGCCAGCAGCTTAAACGCGGATACGCAGTATTTT. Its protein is CASSLNADTQYF.

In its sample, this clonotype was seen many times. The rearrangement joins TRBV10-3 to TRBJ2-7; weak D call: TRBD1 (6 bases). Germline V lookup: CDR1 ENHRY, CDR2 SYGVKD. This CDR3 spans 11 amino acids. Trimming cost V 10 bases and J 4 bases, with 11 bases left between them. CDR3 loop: CATLTGYEQYF. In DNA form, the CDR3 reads TGTGCCACCCTCACAGGGTACGAGCAGTACTTC.

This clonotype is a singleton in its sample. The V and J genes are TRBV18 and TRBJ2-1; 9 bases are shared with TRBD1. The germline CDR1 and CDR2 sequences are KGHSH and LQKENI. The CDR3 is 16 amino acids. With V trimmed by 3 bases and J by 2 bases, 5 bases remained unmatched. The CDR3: CASSPETGGAYNEQFF. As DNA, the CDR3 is TGTGCCAGCTCACCGGAAACAGGGGGCGCCTACAATGAGCAGTTCTTC.